This is a list of T cell receptor beta chains from one sample in a study of T cell repertoires in cytomegalovirus infection. TCRdb itself ran the reads through MiXCR, one entry per CDR3 protein. The sample yields around 770,000 distinct CDR3 sequences, 25% to 30% seen once. Antigens of these TCRs are unknown. Sequencing used cultured CD8+ T cells from PBMCs, obtained from culture after CMV antigen stimulation. All receptors come from a human donor in good health (CMV status not recorded). Some clones in this sample may be carry-over from other donors' samples. CDR3s include the opening cysteine and the closing phenylalanine or tryptophan. The order of the fields is CDR3 protein, CDR3 DNA, J gene, clone size, V gene, D gene. The D gene is left open where the match is weak. Size is omitted from some rows. Given values are once, few, many or a class for expanded clones.

CASSLVQPYGYTF	TGTGCCAGCAGCTTAGTACAGCCCTATGGCTACACCTTC	TRBJ1-2	NA	TRBV7-9	NA
CASSITGPASYEQYF	TGTGCCAGTAGTATTACGGGACCCGCTTCCTACGAGCAGTACTTC	TRBJ2-7	NA	TRBV19	NA
CSAPFLSGEKLFF	TGCAGTGCTCCGTTCCTTTCAGGGGAAAAACTGTTTTTT	TRBJ1-4	few	TRBV20-1	NA
CASRPSLAGVEDTQYF	TGTGCCAGCAGGCCCTCCCTAGCGGGGGTGGAAGATACGCAGTATTTT	TRBJ2-3	many	TRBV6-6	TRBD2
CASRGGAKTEAFF	TGTGCCAGCCGGGGGGGGGCGAAAACTGAAGCTTTCTTT	TRBJ1-1	few	TRBV7-8	NA
CASIDRVGYTF	TGTGCCAGCATTGACAGGGTCGGCTACACCTTC	TRBJ1-2	NA	TRBV19	TRBD1
CASSFSGGSQETQYF	TGTGCCAGCAGCTTTAGCGGGGGGAGTCAAGAGACCCAGTACTTC	TRBJ2-5	many	TRBV7-6	TRBD2
CASSPGGWGKETQYF	TGTGCCAGCTCCCCGGGGGGTTGGGGAAAAGAGACCCAGTACTTC	TRBJ2-5	NA	TRBV27	TRBD2
CAISEAGQGRYNEQFF	TGTGCCATCAGTGAGGCGGGACAGGGGCGGTACAATGAGCAGTTCTTC	TRBJ2-1	NA	TRBV10-3	TRBD1
CASSKGSSPLHF	TGTGCCAGCTCTAAGGGTTCATCACCCCTCCACTTT	TRBJ1-6	NA	TRBV13	NA
CASSYSPGDTGGDTQYF	TGTGCCAGCAGTTACTCGCCGGGTGATACAGGGGGCGATACGCAGTATTTT	TRBJ2-3	many	TRBV6-5	TRBD1
CASSLRQGTRDSPLHF	TGTGCCAGCAGTCTGCGACAGGGAACAAGGGATTCACCCCTCCACTTT	TRBJ1-6	few	TRBV27	TRBD1
CASSFRGGVNQPQHF	TGTGCCAGCAGCTTCAGGGGGGGGGTAAATCAGCCCCAGCATTTT	TRBJ1-5	few	TRBV6-6	TRBD1
CASSSYSHCEQYF	TGTGCCAGCAGCTCTTACAGCCACTGCGAGCAGTACTTC	TRBJ2-7	NA	TRBV7-6	NA
CASSQGENRRDGYTF	TGTGCCAGCAGCCAGGGCGAGAACAGACGGGACGGCTACACCTTC	TRBJ1-2	few	TRBV3-1	NA
CASCRGAYNEQFF	TGTGCCAGTTGCCGGGGGGCTTACAATGAGCAGTTCTTC	TRBJ2-1	few	TRBV19	NA
CASSLSGGQAPSEQYF	TGTGCCAGCAGCTTAAGCGGCGGACAGGCTCCTAGCGAGCAGTACTTC	TRBJ2-7	NA	TRBV7-9	TRBD1
CASSLAPYSSWEQYF	TGTGCCAGCAGTTTAGCGCCGTACTCCTCTTGGGAGCAGTACTTC	TRBJ2-7	few	TRBV12-3/TRBV12-4	NA
CSAPPPTGLKNAFF	TGCAGTGCTCCCCCCCCGACAGGGTTAAAGAATGCTTTCTTT	TRBJ1-1	NA	TRBV20-1	TRBD1
CASSFGEGGTGELFF	TGTGCCAGCAGCTTTGGGGAGGGCGGCACCGGGGAGCTGTTTTTT	TRBJ2-2	NA	TRBV5-6	TRBD2
CSAIDRGLGNTIYF	TGCAGTGCTATAGACAGGGGGCTTGGAAACACCATATATTTT	TRBJ1-3	NA	TRBV20-1	TRBD1
CASSARLAGLYNEQFF	TGTGCCAGCAGCGCACGACTAGCGGGGCTTTACAATGAGCAGTTCTTC	TRBJ2-1	many	TRBV7-2	TRBD2
CASSTSGTGTSPSSYNEQFF	TGTGCCAGCAGCACATCCGGGACGGGAACGTCTCCCAGCTCCTACAATGAGCAGTTCTTC	TRBJ2-1	few	TRBV9	NA
CASSPKQGAKNIQYF	TGTGCCAGCAGCCCCAAACAGGGGGCCAAAAACATTCAGTACTTC	TRBJ2-4	NA	TRBV7-9	TRBD1
CASSPRTRQVEGETQYF	TGTGCCAGCAGCCCCCGAACCCGCCAGGTGGAAGGGGAGACCCAGTACTTC	TRBJ2-5	NA	TRBV7-6	NA
CASSERTTPGTEAFF	TGTGCCAGCAGTGAAAGGACAACCCCTGGGACTGAAGCTTTCTTT	TRBJ1-1	few	TRBV2	NA
CASSLGAGGGKDTEAFF	TGTGCCAGCAGCCTGGGGGCAGGGGGCGGTAAGGACACTGAAGCTTTCTTT	TRBJ1-1	many	TRBV7-2	TRBD1
CASSLAGISYGETQYF	TGTGCCAGCAGCTTAGCGGGTATATCGTACGGAGAGACCCAGTACTTC	TRBJ2-5	NA	TRBV7-9	NA
CASSLSVHVPLSYNEQFF	TGTGCCAGCAGCTTATCAGTTCACGTGCCCCTATCCTACAATGAGCAGTTCTTC	TRBJ2-1	many	TRBV7-6	NA